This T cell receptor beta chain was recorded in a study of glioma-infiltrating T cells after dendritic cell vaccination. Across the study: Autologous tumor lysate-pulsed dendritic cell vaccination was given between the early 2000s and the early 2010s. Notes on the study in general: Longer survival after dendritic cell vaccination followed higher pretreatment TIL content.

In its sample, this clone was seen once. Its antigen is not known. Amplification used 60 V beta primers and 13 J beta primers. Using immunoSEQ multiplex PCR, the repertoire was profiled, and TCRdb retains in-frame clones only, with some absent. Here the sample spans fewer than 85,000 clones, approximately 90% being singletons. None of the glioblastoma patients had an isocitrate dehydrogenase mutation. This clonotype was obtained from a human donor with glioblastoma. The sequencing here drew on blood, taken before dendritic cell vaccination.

Written as DNA, the CDR3 is TGTGCCTGGGGCCTAGCGGGAGGGGAGCAGTTCTTC. Amino acid sequence: CAWGLAGGEQFF. This chain connects TRBV30 to TRBJ2-1, with 12 positions matching TRBD2. The CDR3 covers 12 residues. Unmatched junction bases numbered 3, after V lost 5 bases and J lost 10 bases. Germline lookup yields CDR1 GTSNPN and CDR2 SVGIG (reference sequence).